These T cell receptor beta chains were read from a single sample in a study of graft-versus-host responses after intestinal transplantation. Only in-frame clones appear in the TCRdb table, and some are missing; sequencing was by immunoSEQ multiplex PCR. The sample includes roughly 11,000 clones, approximately 89% of them seen just once. Sequencing was performed on PBMCs, taken 105 days after intestinal transplantation. These receptors all come from a human patient who received an intestinal transplant, so some T cells may come from the graft donor. Both conserved end residues are part of each CDR3. A D gene is named only where the DNA matches it firmly. Some rows mark clone size as missing; the rest say once, few, many or name a class of expanded clone.

>TRBV18|TRBD2|TRBJ2-7|.
TGTGCCAGCTCTCAAAGGACTAGCTCCTACGAGCAGTACTTC
CASSQRTSSYEQYF
>TRBV4-1|.|TRBJ2-7|.
TGCGCCAGCAGCCAGCCTCAGGGTTACGAGCAGTACTTC
CASSQPQGYEQYF
>TRBV4-1|.|TRBJ2-7|.
TGCGCCAGCAGCCCTGGGATCTGGGGGGCCCCCTACGAGCAGTACTTC
CASSPGIWGAPYEQYF
>TRBV14|.|TRBJ2-2|.
TGTGCCAGCAGCCAAGATATGCTTTACACCGGGGAGCTGTTTTTT
CASSQDMLYTGELFF
>TRBV5-6|TRBD1|TRBJ2-5|.
TGTGCCAGCAGCCCTGGGACAGGGAGAAGGTACCAAGAGACCCAGTACTTC
CASSPGTGRRYQETQYF
>TRBV11-2|.|TRBJ2-1|.
TGTGCCAGCAGCTCAGTCGGGACGTCTTGGGATGAGCAGTTCTTC
CASSSVGTSWDEQFF
>TRBV7-3|.|TRBJ2-3|.
TGTGCCAGCAGCTTGAAAGCCACGGCCTCCCCCGCGGTTTTT
CASSLKATASPAVF
>TRBV10-1|TRBD1|TRBJ2-1|.
TGCGCCAGCGACCCGGACAGGGCACGCAGGTACAATGAGCAGTTCTTC
CASDPDRARRYNEQFF
>TRBV6-5|.|TRBJ2-6|medium-sized
TGTGCCAGCAGTTACTCAGAGACTGGGGCCAACGTCCTGACTTTC
CASSYSETGANVLTF
>TRBV4-1|TRBD2|TRBJ2-3|.
TGCGCCAGCAGCCAACCTCGGGGGGGCACAGATACGCAGTATTTT
CASSQPRGGTDTQYF
>TRBV29-1|TRBD2|TRBJ2-3|.
TGCAGCGCCCATGCAAGGGGGCTAGCGGGAGGAGATACGCAGTATTTT
CSAHARGLAGGDTQYF
>TRBV5-1|.|TRBJ2-3|.
TGCGCCAGCAGCTTCCGTGGGCGCGGGACAGATACGCAGTATTTT
CASSFRGRGTDTQYF
>TRBV7-9|.|TRBJ2-7|.
TGTGCCAGCAGCTTAGTTTCCGGGGGTTCCTACGAGCAGTACTTC
CASSLVSGGSYEQYF
>TRBV7-2|TRBD2|TRBJ2-2|.
TGTGCCAGCAGCCCCAGACTAGCGGTTGAGCTGTTTTTT
CASSPRLAVELFF